The subject of this entry is one TCR beta chain. Only one count was recorded for this clone. Its target antigen remains unknown. No base-level quality is on record; no much larger clone is a single base apart. This record belongs to a study of T cell responses to AZD1222 COVID-19 vaccine (TCRdb year 2021). Concerning the study at large: TCR sequencing covered more than 230 trial participants: 207 given two doses of AZD1222 and 26 given two doses of MenACWY control vaccine. Enrollment into the trials was organized by age into subgroups of 18-55, 56-69 and 70-plus years, and those subgroups contained roughly 160, 29 and 62 TCR-sequenced participants, respectively.

General conclusions and limits of the study: Reportedly, close to half of the unique spike-specific TCRs recognized epitopes lying outside the regions that are mutated in the B.1.351 and B.1.1.7 variants. Participants were mostly white British, with more females than males. The authors suggested clonal diversity may have been underestimated. Vaccine-associated CD4 TCRs spanned the whole spike protein, with dominant responses in regions 160-218 and 743-854. Only five to seven AZD1222 recipients were SARS-CoV-2 seropositive at baseline, limiting conclusions about previously exposed vaccinees. The 56-69-year group was small, and its depth increase did not reach significance, likely because of low power. Because no day 14 peak-response samples were available, repertoires were characterized only after the peak T cell response. Spike-specific TCR breadth and depth rose significantly after two AZD1222 doses compared with day 0 and with MenACWY recipients.

The CDR3 regions of human TCRbeta chains were analyzed by immunosequencing. In the authors' own workflow: Repertoire TCRs were matched against a reference library of SARS-CoV-2-specific TCRs generated with the MIRA antigen-specificity platform. Breadth was defined as the fraction of unique TCRs that were SARS-CoV-2-associated, and depth was defined as the fraction of total T cells that were SARS-CoV-2-associated. Each spike-specific TCR was assigned to its reactive spike region and to a CD4 or CD8 class using the MIRA data. Log10-transformed breadth and depth values were compared by one-way ANOVA with Sidak's multiple comparisons tests. Sourced from immuneACCESS, this table was stored by TCRdb with only in-frame sequences that have V and J called. A share of the clones is absent; for the studies checked, an unresolved V gene accounts for under half, and the remainder has no known explanation. V and J calls and clone size are those listed in that table; D and trimming were worked out from the DNA. This sample holds 130,000 to 150,000 clones; 80% to 95% were observed only once. The biggest ten clones account for 2.8% of the sample.

The sample's time point label is to be understood as: baseline before first vaccination. The treatment or condition label of this sample denotes: meningococcal conjugate vaccine given as trial control. Samples from vaccinated people were obtained from the UK trials COV001 and COV002, which included a single-blind randomized controlled phase 2/3 trial of AZD1222 (ChAdOx1 nCoV-19) in healthy adults. Trial participant PBMC samples were collected at day 0 and day 28 after the second dose for TCRbeta chain sequencing. Sample: peripheral blood, taken on day 0 of MenACWY control vaccination. The TCR originated in an adult in good health.

Read as DNA, the sequence is TGTGCCAGCAGCCCCCTCGGGGAGGGAAACACTGAAGCTTTCTTT. Its protein is CASSPLGEGNTEAFF. The sequence links TRBV14 to TRBJ1-1; the D gene identity is not certain. The CDR3 starts with the cysteine, ends with the phenylalanine, and has 15 residues. Only the CDR3 region is kept as DNA, spanning 45 bases read in frame from base 1. The germline V gene provides CDR1 SGHDN and CDR2 FVKESK. V drops 4 bases and J drops 2 bases, leaving 14 bases in between.